This T cell receptor beta chain was recorded in a study of cytomegalovirus exposure and HLA in healthy donors. Study-wide results and limits: Donors were assumed by presence/absence analyses to have roughly uniform sequencing depth. The number of N-insertions in an Asian-associated ancestry cluster was reportedly below the 666-donor mean in a later analysis. Some 16,000 TCR beta sequences were associated with HLA alleles at 0.05 false discovery rate in a later analysis.

The germline V gene has CDR1 MNHEY and CDR2 SMNVEV (reference sequence). This CDR3 region has 19 residues. Trimming at V came to 1 base and at J to 0 bases, leaving 5 bases not matched to a gene. All donors participated as healthy donors of bone marrow. PCR used 60 Vbeta primers and 13 Jbeta primers. Generated by immunoSEQ multiplex PCR, the TCRdb table keeps only in-frame clones and is missing some. The data contain over 150,000 clones, 77% of them singletons. This clone was recorded once. The antigen remains undetermined. The source of this sequence is a woman aged 60-75 years in good health and CMV-seropositive. What was sequenced was PBMCs. The chain carries TRBV27 and TRBJ2-6, with 11 bases fitting TRBD2. The CDR3 loop is CASSLFPLAGVSGANVLTF. CDR3 sequence (DNA): TGTGCCAGCAGTTTATTCCCACTAGCGGGGGTCTCTGGGGCCAACGTCCTGACTTTC.